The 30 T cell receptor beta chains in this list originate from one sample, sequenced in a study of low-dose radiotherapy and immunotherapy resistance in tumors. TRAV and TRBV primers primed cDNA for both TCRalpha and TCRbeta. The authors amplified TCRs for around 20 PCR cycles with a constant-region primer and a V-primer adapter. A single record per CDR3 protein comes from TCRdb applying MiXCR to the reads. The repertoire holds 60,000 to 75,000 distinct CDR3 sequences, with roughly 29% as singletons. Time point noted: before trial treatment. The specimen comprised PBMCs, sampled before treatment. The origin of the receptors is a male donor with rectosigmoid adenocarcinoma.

DNA for the CDR3: TGCGCCAGCAGCCACCTCACCGACACTTATGGCTACACCTTC. The encoded protein is CASSHLTDTYGYTF. The rearrangement joins TRBV4-3 to TRBJ1-2, with D unresolved. This CDR3 contains 14 residues. The V and J ends lost 3 bases and 5 bases respectively, with 13 bases between them. The V gene's germline CDR1 is LGHNA and CDR2 YSLEER.

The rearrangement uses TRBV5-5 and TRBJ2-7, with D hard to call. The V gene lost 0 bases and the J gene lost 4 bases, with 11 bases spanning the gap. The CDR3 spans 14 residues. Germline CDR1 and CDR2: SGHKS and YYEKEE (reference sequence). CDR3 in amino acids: CASSLVSADYEQYF. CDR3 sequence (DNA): TGTGCCAGCAGCTTGGTAAGCGCCGATTACGAGCAGTACTTC.

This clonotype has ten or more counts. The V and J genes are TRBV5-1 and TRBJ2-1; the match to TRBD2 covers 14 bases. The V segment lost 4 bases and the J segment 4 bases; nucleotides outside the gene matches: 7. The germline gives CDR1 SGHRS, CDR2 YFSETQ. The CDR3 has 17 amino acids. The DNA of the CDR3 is TGCGCCAGCAGCCTCGGGACTAGCGGGAGACATTACAATGAGCAGTTCTTC. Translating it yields CASSLGTSGRHYNEQFF. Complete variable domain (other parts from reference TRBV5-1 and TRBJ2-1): KAGVTQTPRYLIKTRGQQVTLSCSPISGHRSVSWYQQTPGQGLQFLFEYFSETQRNKGNFPGRFSGRQFSNSRSEMNVSTLELGDSALYLCASSLGTSGRHYNEQFFGPGTRLTVL.

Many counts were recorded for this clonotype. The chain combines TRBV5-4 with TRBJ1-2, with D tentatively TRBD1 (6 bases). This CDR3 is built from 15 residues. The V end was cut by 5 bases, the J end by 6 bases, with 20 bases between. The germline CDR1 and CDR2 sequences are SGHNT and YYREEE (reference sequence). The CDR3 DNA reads TGTGCCAGCAGTTTCCGAACGGGGACATCGAATGGCTACACCTTC. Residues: CASSFRTGTSNGYTF.

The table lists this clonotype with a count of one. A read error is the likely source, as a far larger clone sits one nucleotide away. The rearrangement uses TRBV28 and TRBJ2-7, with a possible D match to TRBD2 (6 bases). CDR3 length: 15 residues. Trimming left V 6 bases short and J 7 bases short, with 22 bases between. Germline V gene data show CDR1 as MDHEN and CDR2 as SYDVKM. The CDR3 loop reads CASSTNSRGANEQYF. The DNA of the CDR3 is TGTGCCAGCAGCACAAATTCGCGCGGGGCCAATGAGCAGTACTTC.

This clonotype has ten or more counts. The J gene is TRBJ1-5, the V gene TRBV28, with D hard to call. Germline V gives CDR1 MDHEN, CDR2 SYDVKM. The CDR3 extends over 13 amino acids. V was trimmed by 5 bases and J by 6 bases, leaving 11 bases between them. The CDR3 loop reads CASSKERAQPQHF. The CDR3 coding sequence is TGTGCCAGCAGTAAAGAAAGGGCTCAGCCCCAGCATTTT.

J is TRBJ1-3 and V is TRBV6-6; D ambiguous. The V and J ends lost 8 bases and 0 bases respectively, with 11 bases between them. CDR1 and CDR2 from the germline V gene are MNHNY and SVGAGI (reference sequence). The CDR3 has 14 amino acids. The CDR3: CASAPMSSGNTIYF. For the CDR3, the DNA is TGTGCCAGCGCACCTATGAGCTCTGGAAACACCATATATTTT.

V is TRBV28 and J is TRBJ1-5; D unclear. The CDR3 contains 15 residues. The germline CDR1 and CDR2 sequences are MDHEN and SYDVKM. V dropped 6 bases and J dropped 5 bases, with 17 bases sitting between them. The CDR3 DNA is TGTGCCAGCAGCTCTTATAAAGGATTATATCAGCCCCAGCATTTT. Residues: CASSSYKGLYQPQHF.

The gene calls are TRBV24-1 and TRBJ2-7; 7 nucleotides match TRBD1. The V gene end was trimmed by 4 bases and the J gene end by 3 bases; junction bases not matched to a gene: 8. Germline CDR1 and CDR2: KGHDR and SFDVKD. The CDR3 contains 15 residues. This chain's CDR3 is CATSDKSTGNYEQYF. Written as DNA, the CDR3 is TGTGCCACCAGTGACAAATCGACAGGGAACTACGAGCAGTACTTC.

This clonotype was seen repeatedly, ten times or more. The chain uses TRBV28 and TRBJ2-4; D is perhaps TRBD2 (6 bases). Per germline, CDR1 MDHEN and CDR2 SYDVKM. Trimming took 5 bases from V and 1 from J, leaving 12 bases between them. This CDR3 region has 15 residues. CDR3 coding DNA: TGTGCCAGCAGTCCGTTGGAGGGGGCCAAAAACATTCAGTACTTC. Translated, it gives CASSPLEGAKNIQYF.

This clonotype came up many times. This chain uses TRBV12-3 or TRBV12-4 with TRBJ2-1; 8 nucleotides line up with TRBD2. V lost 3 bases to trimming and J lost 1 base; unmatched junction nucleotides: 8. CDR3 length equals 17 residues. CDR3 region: CASSFRLAQKSYNEQFF. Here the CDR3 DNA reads TGTGCCAGCAGTTTTAGACTAGCGCAGAAGTCCTACAATGAGCAGTTCTTC.

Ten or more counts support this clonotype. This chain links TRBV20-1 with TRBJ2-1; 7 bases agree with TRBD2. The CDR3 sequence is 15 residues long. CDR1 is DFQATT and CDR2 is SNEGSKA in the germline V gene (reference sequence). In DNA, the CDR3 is TGCAGCACCCGGGGGGACCCTAGCTCCTACAATGAGCAGTTCTTC. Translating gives CSTRGDPSSYNEQFF.

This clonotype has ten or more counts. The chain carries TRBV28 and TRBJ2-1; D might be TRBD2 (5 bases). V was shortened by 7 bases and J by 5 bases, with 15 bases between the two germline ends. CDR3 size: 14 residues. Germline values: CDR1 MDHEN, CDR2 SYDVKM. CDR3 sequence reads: CASTEPGIHNEQFF. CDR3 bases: TGTGCCAGCACCGAGCCGGGGATCCACAATGAGCAGTTCTTC. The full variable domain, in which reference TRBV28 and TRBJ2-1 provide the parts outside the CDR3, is DVKVTQSSRYLVKRTGEKVFLECVQDMDHENMFWYRQDPGLGLRLIYFSYDVKMKEKGDIPEGYSVSREKKERFSLILESASTNQTSMYLCASTEPGIHNEQFFGPGTRLTVL.

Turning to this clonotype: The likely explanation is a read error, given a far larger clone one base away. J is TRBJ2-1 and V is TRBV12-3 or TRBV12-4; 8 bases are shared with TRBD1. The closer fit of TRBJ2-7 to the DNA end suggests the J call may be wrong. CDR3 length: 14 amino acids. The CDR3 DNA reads TGTGTCAGCAGGGACGGGACAGGTCGTAGCGAGCAGTACTTC. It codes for CVSRDGTGRSEQYF.

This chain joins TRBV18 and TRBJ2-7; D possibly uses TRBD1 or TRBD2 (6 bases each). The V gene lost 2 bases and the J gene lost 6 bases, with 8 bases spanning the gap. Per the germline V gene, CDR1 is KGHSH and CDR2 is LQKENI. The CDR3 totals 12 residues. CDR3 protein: CASSPGGPEQYF. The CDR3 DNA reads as TGTGCCAGCTCACCAGGGGGGCCCGAGCAGTACTTC.

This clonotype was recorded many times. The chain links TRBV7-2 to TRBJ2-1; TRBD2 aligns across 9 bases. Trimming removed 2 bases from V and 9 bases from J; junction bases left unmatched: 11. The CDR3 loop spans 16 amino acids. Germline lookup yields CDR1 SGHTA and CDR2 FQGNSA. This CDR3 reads CASSLFPAGGFSEQFF. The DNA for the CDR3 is TGTGCCAGCAGCTTATTCCCAGCGGGAGGTTTTAGTGAGCAGTTCTTC. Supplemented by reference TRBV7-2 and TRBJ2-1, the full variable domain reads GAGVSQSPSNKVTEKGKDVELRCDPISGHTALYWYRQSLGQGLEFLIYFQGNSAPDKSGLPSDRFSAERTGGSVSTLTIQRTQQEDSAVYLCASSLFPAGGFSEQFFGPGTRLTVL.

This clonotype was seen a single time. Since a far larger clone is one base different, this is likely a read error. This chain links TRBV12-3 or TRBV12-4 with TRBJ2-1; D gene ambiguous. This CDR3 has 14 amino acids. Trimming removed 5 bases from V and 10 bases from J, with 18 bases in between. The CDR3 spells CASSPGRRTYEQFF. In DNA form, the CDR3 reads TGTGCCAGCAGTCCCGGACGGAGAACCTACGAGCAGTTCTTC.

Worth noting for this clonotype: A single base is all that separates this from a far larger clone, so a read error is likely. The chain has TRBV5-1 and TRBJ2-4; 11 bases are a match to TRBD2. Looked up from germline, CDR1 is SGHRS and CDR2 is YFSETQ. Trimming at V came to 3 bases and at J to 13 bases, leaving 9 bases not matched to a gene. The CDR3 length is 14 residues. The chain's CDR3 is CASSYGTSGNEQYF. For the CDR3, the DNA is TGCGCCAGCAGCTACGGGACTAGCGGCAATGAGCAGTACTTC.

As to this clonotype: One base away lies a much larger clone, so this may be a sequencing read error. In DNA form, the CDR3 reads TGCGCCAGCAGCGCCTACACCCGACTGGGGGGTTACAATGAGCAGTTCTTC. It codes for CASSAYTRLGGYNEQFF. The rearrangement links TRBV5-1 to TRBJ2-1; maybe TRBD2 (6 bases). Trimming removed 4 bases from V and 4 bases from J, with 21 bases in between. Germline V lookup: CDR1 SGHRS, CDR2 YFSETQ. The CDR3 consists of 17 residues.

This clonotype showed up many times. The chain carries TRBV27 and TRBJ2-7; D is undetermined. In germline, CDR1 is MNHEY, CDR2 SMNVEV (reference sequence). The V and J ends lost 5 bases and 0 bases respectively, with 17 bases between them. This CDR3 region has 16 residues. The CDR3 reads CASSPLGGSSSYEQYF. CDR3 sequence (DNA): TGTGCCAGCAGTCCCTTAGGCGGCTCTAGCTCCTACGAGCAGTACTTC.

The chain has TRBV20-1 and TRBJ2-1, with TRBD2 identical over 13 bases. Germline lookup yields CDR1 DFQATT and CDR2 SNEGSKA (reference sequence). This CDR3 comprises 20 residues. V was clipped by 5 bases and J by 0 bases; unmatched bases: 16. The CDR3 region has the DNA TGCAGTGCTCCACCCCCAGGGGGACTAGCGGGGATGAGCTCCTACAATGAGCAGTTCTTC. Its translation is CSAPPPGGLAGMSSYNEQFF.

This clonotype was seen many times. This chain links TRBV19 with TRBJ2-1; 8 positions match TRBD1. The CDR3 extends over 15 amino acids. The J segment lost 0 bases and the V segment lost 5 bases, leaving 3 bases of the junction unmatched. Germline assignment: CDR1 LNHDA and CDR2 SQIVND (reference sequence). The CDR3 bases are TGTGCCAGTAGTGCGGACAGGGTCTCCTACAATGAGCAGTTCTTC. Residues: CASSADRVSYNEQFF.

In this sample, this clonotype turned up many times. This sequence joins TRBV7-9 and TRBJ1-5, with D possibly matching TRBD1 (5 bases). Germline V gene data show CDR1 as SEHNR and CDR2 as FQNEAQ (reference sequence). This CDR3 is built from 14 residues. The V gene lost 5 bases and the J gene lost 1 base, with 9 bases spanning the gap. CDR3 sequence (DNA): TGTGCCAGCAGCCGAGAGGGGAGCAATCAGCCCCAGCATTTT. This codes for CASSREGSNQPQHF.

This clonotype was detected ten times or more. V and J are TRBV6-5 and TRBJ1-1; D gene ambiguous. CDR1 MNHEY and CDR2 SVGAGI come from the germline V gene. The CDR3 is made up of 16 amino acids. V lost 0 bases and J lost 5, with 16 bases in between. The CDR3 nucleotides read TGTGCCAGCAGTTACTCGTCAGCGGGGTTCGTTACTGAAGCTTTCTTT. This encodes CASSYSSAGFVTEAFF.

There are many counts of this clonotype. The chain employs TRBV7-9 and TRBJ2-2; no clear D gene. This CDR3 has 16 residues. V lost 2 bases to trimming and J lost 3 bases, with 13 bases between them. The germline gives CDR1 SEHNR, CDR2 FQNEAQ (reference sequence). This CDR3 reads CASSLSMGSHTGELFF. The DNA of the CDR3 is TGTGCCAGCAGCTTATCTATGGGATCTCACACCGGGGAGCTGTTTTTT.

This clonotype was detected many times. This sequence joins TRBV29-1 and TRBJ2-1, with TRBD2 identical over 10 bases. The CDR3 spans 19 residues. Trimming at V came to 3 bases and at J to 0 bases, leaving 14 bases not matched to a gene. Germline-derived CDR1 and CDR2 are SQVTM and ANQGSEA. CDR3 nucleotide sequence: TGCAGCGTTGATCGTCGACTAGCGGGTAGAAGAAGCTCCTACAATGAGCAGTTCTTC. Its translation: CSVDRRLAGRRSSYNEQFF.

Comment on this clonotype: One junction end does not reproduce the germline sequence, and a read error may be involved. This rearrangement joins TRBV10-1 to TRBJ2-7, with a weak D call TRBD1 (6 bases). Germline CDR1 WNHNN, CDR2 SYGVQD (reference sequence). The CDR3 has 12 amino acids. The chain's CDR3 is CASRRTVYEQYF. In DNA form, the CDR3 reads TGTGCCAGCAGAAGGACAGTTTACGAGCAGTACTTC.

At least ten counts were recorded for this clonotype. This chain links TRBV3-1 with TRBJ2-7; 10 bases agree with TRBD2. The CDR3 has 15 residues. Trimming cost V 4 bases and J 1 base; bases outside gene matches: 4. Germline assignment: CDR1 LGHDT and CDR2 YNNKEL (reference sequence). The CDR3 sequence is CASSPGAGGSYEQYF. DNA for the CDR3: TGTGCCAGCAGCCCAGGAGCGGGAGGGTCCTACGAGCAGTACTTC.

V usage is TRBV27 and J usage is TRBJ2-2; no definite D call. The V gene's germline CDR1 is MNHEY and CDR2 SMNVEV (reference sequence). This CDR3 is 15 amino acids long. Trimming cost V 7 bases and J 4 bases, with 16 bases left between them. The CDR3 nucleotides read TGTGCCAGCAAAGCTGGGCAGCACACCACCGGGGAGCTGTTTTTT. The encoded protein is CASKAGQHTTGELFF.

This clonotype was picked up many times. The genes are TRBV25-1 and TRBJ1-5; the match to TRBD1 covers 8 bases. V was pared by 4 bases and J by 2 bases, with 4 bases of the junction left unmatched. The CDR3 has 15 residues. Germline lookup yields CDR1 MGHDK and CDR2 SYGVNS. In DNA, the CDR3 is TGTGCCAGCAGTGGACCAGGGGGCGGCAATCAGCCCCAGCATTTT. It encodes CASSGPGGGNQPQHF.